This TCR beta chain derives from a study of blood T cell repertoires in COVID-19. Study at large: PBMCs, B-cell-depleted T cells, or T cells provided the cDNA or gDNA that made up the material.

Original methodology: How many nucleated cells were present was estimated from reference gene primer amplification. Here immunoSEQ multiplex PCR was the method, and the copy in TCRdb shows in-frame clones only, minus some. V, J and clone size reflect that table, while D and trimming were determined from the DNA. The sample has 250,000 to 350,000 clones; roughly 88% are singletons. Patients from Seattle were sampled longitudinally, starting during active infection. This TCR was recovered from a human donor with COVID-19, enrolled during active disease. The donor label of this sample is uncertain. The sample was peripheral blood.

The CDR3 spells CASIPLAGVNTEAFF. Here the CDR3 DNA reads TGTGCCAGCATCCCGCTGGCGGGGGTAAACACTGAAGCTTTCTTT. The chain combines TRBV2 with TRBJ1-1; D might be TRBD1 (5 bases). Germline V gene data show CDR1 as SNHLY and CDR2 as FYNNEI. The CDR3 sequence is 15 residues long. V gave up 7 bases and J gave up 2 bases, with 17 bases separating them.